What follows are 23 T cell receptor beta chains derived from one specimen sequenced in a study of shared clonotypes between healthy human individuals. Here immunoSEQ multiplex PCR was the method, and the copy in TCRdb shows in-frame clones only, minus some. The sample yields about 2 million clones, roughly 94% seen once. Sequenced material: naive CD4+ T cells sorted from blood. Subset denoted: CD45RA+ positively selected. These receptors were obtained from a man between 18 and 35 years old in good health.

The CDR3 bases are TGTGCCATCAGTGAACTATGGAGCGGGGAGCTGTTTTTT. This translates into CAISELWSGELFF. The J gene is TRBJ2-2, the V gene TRBV10-3; D uncertain. Per the germline V gene, CDR1 is ENHRY and CDR2 is SYGVKD. The CDR3 runs 13 residues. The germline V and J ends were trimmed by 3 bases and 7 bases, with 9 bases remaining between them.

The chain links TRBV6-1 to TRBJ2-7; D gene ambiguous. The germline V gene has CDR1 MNHNS and CDR2 SASEGT. The CDR3 covers 14 residues. V was clipped by 2 bases and J by 1 base, with 9 bases between them. For the CDR3, the DNA is TGTGCCAGCAGTGAAACGGTAGGGTCCTACGAGCAGTACTTC. Its protein is CASSETVGSYEQYF.

The chain combines TRBV7-2 with TRBJ2-7, with TRBD2 matching 10 bases. Germline V gene sequence: CDR1 SGHTA, CDR2 FQGNSA. The V gene end was trimmed by 4 bases and the J gene end by 3 bases; junction bases not matched to a gene: 3. The CDR3 contains 14 residues. CDR3 amino acids: CASSWGLANYEQYF. The CDR3 nucleotides read TGTGCCAGCAGCTGGGGACTAGCGAACTACGAGCAGTACTTC.

J is TRBJ1-4 and V is TRBV4-1; D possibly corresponds to TRBD1 (5 bases). Trimming removed 0 bases from V and 13 bases from J, with 18 bases in between. CDR1 MGHRA and CDR2 YSYEKL come from the germline V gene. This CDR3 comprises 15 residues. The CDR3 is CASSQEGGRYRILFF. In DNA form, the CDR3 reads TGCGCCAGCAGCCAAGAGGGGGGACGATATAGGATACTGTTTTTT.

This chain connects TRBV7-2 to TRBJ1-2; TRBD1 matches 7 bases. This CDR3 has 13 amino acids. Losses at the gene ends were 3 bases for V and 8 bases for J; bases not matched to a gene: 6. Germline CDR1 is SGHTA and CDR2 is FQGNSA. This CDR3 reads CASSLTGIWGYTF. CDR3 in DNA: TGTGCCAGCAGCTTGACAGGGATTTGGGGCTACACCTTC.

This chain connects TRBV30 to TRBJ1-6; D call uncertain. With 4 bases removed from V and 0 bases from J, the gap between germline ends came to 13 bases. CDR1 is GTSNPN and CDR2 is SVGIG in the germline V gene (reference sequence). The CDR3 has 16 residues. CDR3 DNA: TGTGCCTGGAACCCACGTGGGTTCTCCTATAATTCACCCCTCCACTTT. Its translation: CAWNPRGFSYNSPLHF.

The rearrangement links TRBV27 to TRBJ2-5, with D maybe TRBD1 (7 bases). The end of the DNA fits TRBJ2-7 better, so the J call may be wrong. The germline V gene has CDR1 MNHEY and CDR2 SMNVEV (reference sequence). The CDR3 is 16 residues long. The CDR3 loop reads CASSLSPQGGPYEQYF. DNA for the CDR3: TGTGCCAGCAGTTTATCCCCTCAGGGGGGCCCCTACGAGCAGTACTTC.

Details on this clone: Other nucleotide sequences from this sample produce the same CDR3. The CDR3 loop is CASSSRTGSYEQYF. The CDR3 bases are TGTGCCAGCAGCTCGCGGACAGGGTCCTACGAGCAGTACTTC. V and J are TRBV7-9 and TRBJ2-7, with 8 positions matching TRBD1. Looked up from germline, CDR1 is SEHNR and CDR2 is FQNEAQ (reference sequence). The CDR3 runs 14 residues. The V gene end was trimmed by 4 bases and the J gene end by 1 base; junction bases not matched to a gene: 3. Based on the CDR3 plus reference TRBV7-9 and TRBJ2-7, the full variable domain is DTGVSQNPRHKITKRGQNVTFRCDPISEHNRLYWYRQTLGQGPEFLTYFQNEAQLEKSRLLSDRFSAERPKGSFSTLEIQRTEQGDSAMYLCASSSRTGSYEQYFGPGTRLTVT.

This sequence joins TRBV29-1 and TRBJ2-1; D might be TRBD2 (6 bases). CDR1 SQVTM and CDR2 ANQGSEA come from the germline V gene. The CDR3 spans 12 residues. V lost 5 bases to trimming and J lost 9 bases, with 14 bases between them. This CDR3 is CSVYDRGIEQFF. The CDR3 DNA is TGCAGCGTTTACGACCGGGGGATTGAGCAGTTCTTC.

This rearrangement joins TRBV7-8 to TRBJ2-3, with TRBD2 as a possible D gene (6 bases). This CDR3 spans 17 amino acids. CDR1 is SGHVS and CDR2 is FQNEAQ in the germline V gene. V dropped 3 bases and J dropped 0 bases, with 16 bases sitting between them. Written as DNA, the CDR3 is TGTGCCAGCAGCTTCTCCCGGCGGGGTGCTAGCACAGATACGCAGTATTTT. It specifies CASSFSRRGASTDTQYF.

The chain combines TRBV6-5 with TRBJ1-2; 7 positions agree with TRBD1. The V gene's germline CDR1 is MNHEY and CDR2 SVGAGI. V lost 4 bases, J lost 3 bases, and 5 bases stayed unmatched. The CDR3 covers 14 residues. The CDR3 sequence: CASSSATGHYGYTF. The CDR3 bases are TGTGCCAGCAGTTCTGCGACAGGGCACTATGGCTACACCTTC.

The chain couples TRBV5-6 to TRBJ1-6; 10 positions match TRBD1. The junction had 5 bases not matched to a gene; V was cut back by 4 bases and J by 7 bases. CDR3 length: 15 amino acids. Germline loops: CDR1 SGHDT, CDR2 YYEEEE. The CDR3 DNA reads TGTGCCAGCAGCCCGGGGGACAGGGGCAATTCACCCCTCCACTTT. The encoded protein is CASSPGDRGNSPLHF.

The chain employs TRBV6-5 and TRBJ1-3; D not resolved. The germline CDR1 and CDR2 sequences are MNHEY and SVGAGI. The CDR3 totals 15 residues. V was clipped by 4 bases and J by 4 bases, with 14 bases between them. The CDR3 bases are TGTGCCAGCAGTTCCGTGGGAACAGCCGGAAACACCATATATTTT. This translates into CASSSVGTAGNTIYF.

The chain recombines TRBV30 with TRBJ2-6, with TRBD1 identical over 9 bases. CDR3 length: 17 residues. With V trimmed by 2 bases and J by 4 bases, 9 bases remained unmatched. The germline V gene encodes CDR1 GTSNPN and CDR2 SVGIG (reference sequence). CDR3 bases: TGTGCCTGGAGTCGGGACAGGGTGCAATCCGGGGCCAACGTCCTGACTTTC. It yields the protein CAWSRDRVQSGANVLTF.

The chain recombines TRBV5-1 with TRBJ2-1; D may be TRBD2 (6 bases). The germline CDR1 and CDR2 sequences are SGHRS and YFSETQ. This CDR3 comprises 13 residues. Trimming removed 0 bases at V and 9 bases at J, with 10 bases between. The CDR3 reads CASSLVEGVEQFF. CDR3 bases: TGCGCCAGCAGCTTGGTGGAGGGCGTTGAGCAGTTCTTC.

The chain is built from TRBV6-1 and TRBJ2-3; TRBD1 is a possible D gene (6 bases). The CDR3 length is 14 residues. Trimming shortened V by 4 bases and J by 2 bases, and 10 bases separated the two germline ends. Per the germline V gene, CDR1 is MNHNS and CDR2 is SASEGT. CDR3: CASSAWGLTDTQYF. The CDR3 DNA follows: TGTGCCAGCAGTGCTTGGGGGCTCACAGATACGCAGTATTTT.

The gene calls are TRBV6-5 and TRBJ1-1; the D is unclear. V dropped 6 bases and J dropped 11 bases, with 16 bases sitting between them. Germline V CDR1 and CDR2: MNHEY, SVGAGI. CDR3 length: 12 amino acids. Here the CDR3 DNA reads TGTGCCAGCAGCCAAGATCTGGGGTTGGCTTTCTTT. This encodes CASSQDLGLAFF.

In regard to this clone: Within the sample, other DNA sequences also encode this same CDR3. V is TRBV28 and J is TRBJ1-4, with D possibly TRBD1 on 5 matching bases. The germline CDR1 and CDR2 sequences are MDHEN and SYDVKM. The CDR3 runs to 15 residues. The V end lost 1 base, the J end lost 2 bases, and 8 bases lay between the germline ends. CDR3 sequence: CASSLSGGTNEKLFF. CDR3 DNA: TGTGCCAGCAGTTTATCGGGGGGGACTAATGAAAAACTGTTTTTT.

This clone was observed once. The chain joins TRBV7-2 to TRBJ2-7; D is possibly TRBD2 (6 bases). V was pared by 5 bases and J by 7 bases, with 15 bases between. The CDR3 runs to 13 residues. CDR1 and CDR2 (germline): SGHTA, FQGNSA. In DNA form, the CDR3 reads TGTGCCAGCAGCCTTTATCCGGAGGGAGAGCAGTACTTC. It codes for CASSLYPEGEQYF.

Comment on this clone: Other DNA sequences in the same sample also yield this CDR3. The chain is built from TRBV6-5 and TRBJ1-6; a weak D match, TRBD1 (6 bases). Germline V gene sequence: CDR1 MNHEY, CDR2 SVGAGI. V was trimmed by 6 bases and J by 5 bases, leaving 8 bases between them. The CDR3 has 13 amino acids. CDR3 region: CASRRQDNSPLHF. The CDR3 DNA follows: TGTGCCAGCAGAAGACAGGATAATTCACCCCTCCACTTT.

This chain uses TRBV6-5 with TRBJ1-5; D is unclear. The V and J ends lost 5 bases and 3 bases respectively, with 11 bases between them. The CDR3 contains 14 residues. From germline, CDR1 is MNHEY and CDR2 SVGAGI. CDR3 sequence: CASSAERSNQPQHF. CDR3 bases: TGTGCCAGCAGTGCCGAAAGGTCCAATCAGCCCCAGCATTTT.

The chain carries TRBV9 and TRBJ1-2; D ambiguous. This CDR3 region has 11 residues. Between the trimmed V and J ends, which lost 6 bases and 7 bases, there was a span of 10 bases. The germline CDR1 and CDR2 sequences are SGDLS and YYNGEE. The CDR3 here is CASTWSSGYTF. In nucleotides, the CDR3 is TGTGCCAGCACTTGGTCTAGTGGCTACACCTTC.

The chain is built from TRBV28 and TRBJ1-3, with D unresolved. Germline V gene lookup returns CDR1 MDHEN and CDR2 SYDVKM. V lost 6 bases and J lost 9, with 15 bases in between. The CDR3 sequence is 13 residues long. CDR3: CASSPGRRATIYF. CDR3 DNA: TGTGCCAGCAGCCCGGGCCGCCGGGCCACCATATATTTT. The whole variable domain, remainder taken from reference TRBV28 and TRBJ1-3, is DVKVTQSSRYLVKRTGEKVFLECVQDMDHENMFWYRQDPGLGLRLIYFSYDVKMKEKGDIPEGYSVSREKKERFSLILESASTNQTSMYLCASSPGRRATIYFGEGSWLTVV.